The present T cell receptor beta chain was sequenced within a study of T cells in localized non-small cell lung cancer (dated by TCRdb to 2018 to 2020). With regard to the full study: Comparing tumors with uninvolved tumor-adjacent lungs, the study looked at the T cell repertoires of hundreds of patients with early-stage NSCLC. The cohort comprised 200 to 300 treatment-naïve NSCLC patients with resected, localized lung tumors. The mean age of the NSCLC patients was around 65 years, with roughly 120 men and 85 to 110 women.

General conclusions and limits of the study: Because multi-region sequencing of the tumors was not done, intratumor heterogeneity could not be ruled out. Uninvolved tumor-adjacent lung showed the highest T cell clonality, higher than tumor, which suggests more focused antigenic responses in the adjacent lung. Because the study design was exploratory, TCR variables were selected using unadjusted p-values without false-discovery rate correction. A median of roughly 56 of the top 100 tumor clones were detected in paired uninvolved adjacent lung, and 25 to 35 of these tumor clones were also found among the top 100 clones of the paired uninvolved adjacent lung. Higher T cell density in blood was associated with longer overall survival, whereas higher clonality in adjacent lung was associated with shorter survival.

The immunoSEQ Assay was used to sequence TCR beta CDR3 regions from DNA. In the paper's pipeline: T cell density was computed as TCR beta template counts normalized to usable DNA estimated by amplifying housekeeping genes. Using the preseqR package, richness was estimated by extrapolating to 120,000 templates for tissue samples and 400,000 templates for PBMC samples. Clonality was defined by subtracting Pielou's evenness from one. Tissue-enriched TCRs were identified by differential abundance testing using productive amino-acid clonotypes, minimum total count 5 and alpha 0.1. The Jaccard Index and the Morisita Overlap Index were used to quantify repertoire overlap between compartments. GLIPH grouped TCR beta CDR3s together with public tetramer-defined viral CDR3s, and a viral motif had to include at least three viral sequences and also show V-gene enrichment. This immuneACCESS table, as held by TCRdb, lists in-frame sequences with V and J called but not all clones. Of the missing ones, under half trace to an unresolved V gene in checked studies; the others have no known cause. D and trimming come from the DNA, and the V and J calls and clone size come from that table. The sample table records 2,600 or so clones; approximately 22% of these occur just once. The top ten clonotypes cover 9.5% to 11% of the sample.

Uninvolved adjacent lung was obtained at least 2 cm from the tumor margin, and the absence of atypia was confirmed by two independent pathologists. At diagnosis, tumor, uninvolved tumor-adjacent lung and peripheral blood were collected and then preserved as a mix of FFPE and fresh-frozen material. This clone has just a few counts. The antigen it binds to is not known. No base-level quality is on record; no much larger clone is a single base apart. The CDR3 has 15 amino acids, counting the end cysteine and phenylalanine. This entry keeps only the CDR3 DNA: 45 bases, framed from base 1. CDR1 and CDR2 are drawn from the germline V gene: SGHNT, YENEEA. V drops 6 bases and J drops 4 bases, leaving 17 bases in between.

The clonotype originates from a woman aged 35-75 years with stage I lung adenocarcinoma. The chain uses TRBV11-3 and TRBJ2-3; matching of 5 bases hints at TRBD2 as the D gene. Specimen: normal lung tissue next to the tumor, collected before any cancer treatment. The DNA reads TGTGCCAGCAGACAAGGTCCAGGACTGCCAGATACGCAGTATTTT. This gives the protein CASRQGPGLPDTQYF. Reference TRBV11-3 and TRBJ2-3 genes cover what lies past the CDR3, so the full variable domain is EAGVVQSPRYKIIEKKQPVAFWCNPISGHNTLYWYLQNLGQGPELLIRYENEEAVDDSQLPKDRFSAERLKGVDSTLKIQPAELGDSAVYLCASRQGPGLPDTQYFGPGTRLTVL.